This TCR beta chain was retrieved from a study of technical replicates of blood from a handful of donors. The protocol was immunoSEQ multiplex PCR, while the TCRdb copy is restricted to in-frame clones and leaves out a portion. The sample yields tens of thousands of clones, 85% to 95% seen once. The receptor's source is a human donor in good health. Some clones in this sample may be carry-over from other donors' samples. The sample taken for sequencing was PBMCs.

The CDR3 bases are TGTGCCAGCAGTTACTCCAGGGCAGGCGAAAAACTGTTTTTT. Amino acids: CASSYSRAGEKLFF. The genes are TRBV6-5 and TRBJ1-4, with D maybe TRBD1 (5 bases). Trimming removed 0 bases at V and 8 bases at J, with 10 bases between. The CDR3 consists of 14 residues. Germline V gives CDR1 MNHEY, CDR2 SVGAGI.